The text below deals with one TCR beta chain. CDR1 is LGHNA, CDR2 YSLEER, per germline. This CDR3 is 15 amino acids long. With 4 bases clipped from V and 2 bases from J, the junction kept 1 base outside the gene matches. The data derive from a study of blood T cell repertoires in COVID-19. Study overall: Material from acute and convalescent COVID-19 was sourced from the United States, Italy and Spain. PBMCs, B-cell-depleted T cells, or T cells provided the cDNA or gDNA that made up the material.

In the original processing: Reference gene primer amplification yielded estimated nucleated cell counts. Clones were sequenced by immunoSEQ multiplex PCR, and TCRdb holds only the in-frame ones, with some missing. V and J calls and clone size follow that table, whereas D and trimming were derived from the DNA. The sample has 200,000 or so clones; approximately 80% are singletons. The chain combines TRBV4-3 with TRBJ2-6; 8 nucleotides line up with TRBD1. The source is a human donor with acute or convalescent COVID-19. The donor label of this sample is uncertain. What was sequenced was peripheral blood. The CDR3 DNA reads TGCGCCAGCAGCCCGACAGGGGCTGGGGCCAACGTCCTGACTTTC. The encoded protein is CASSPTGAGANVLTF.